Below are 31 T cell receptor beta chains sequenced from a single sample in a study of molecular identifiers for immune sequencing clone quantification. A single record per CDR3 protein comes from TCRdb applying MiXCR to the PCR reads. The sample carries roughly 24,000 distinct CDR3 sequences, 17% recorded once. Input material: naive CD8+ T cells from blood, with Jurkat cell RNA spiked in. This sample's subset: FACS-sorted CD8+CD4-CCR7+CD45RA+ naive T cells. The origin of the receptors is a human donor in good health. Some libraries in this study had Jurkat cell RNA spiked in.

This clonotype was seen repeatedly, ten times or more. The chain links TRBV27 to TRBJ2-3; D may be TRBD2 (5 bases). This CDR3 has 14 residues. Per germline, CDR1 MNHEY and CDR2 SMNVEV (reference sequence). The V end was cut by 2 bases, the J end by 2 bases, with 8 bases between. CDR3 protein: CASSLMRATDTQYF. CDR3 nucleotides: TGTGCCAGCAGTTTAATGCGGGCCACAGATACGCAGTATTTT.

This clonotype was recorded many times. V and J are TRBV27 and TRBJ2-7, with 8 bases lining up with TRBD1. The CDR3 is 15 amino acids. V dropped 5 bases and J dropped 3; count of bases not matched to a gene: 9. CDR1 is MNHEY, CDR2 SMNVEV, per germline (reference sequence). CDR3 loop: CASSPTGTGYYEQYF. Here the CDR3 DNA reads TGTGCCAGCAGTCCAACCGGGACAGGATACTACGAGCAGTACTTC.

This clonotype was counted at least ten times. This rearrangement joins TRBV3-1 to TRBJ1-1; D not resolved. The CDR3 totals 13 residues. Germline V gene data show CDR1 as LGHDT and CDR2 as YNNKEL (reference sequence). Trimming pared 7 bases from V and 3 bases from J, leaving 12 bases between. The CDR3 DNA follows: TGTGCCAGCACCCCAGTAGAGGACACTGAAGCTTTCTTT. It specifies CASTPVEDTEAFF.

This clonotype was recorded many times. J is TRBJ2-3 and V is TRBV2, with 10 bases lining up with TRBD2. The length of the CDR3 is 17 residues. V dropped 4 bases and J dropped 4; count of bases not matched to a gene: 11. Germline assignment: CDR1 SNHLY and CDR2 FYNNEI. The CDR3 bases are TGTGCCAGCAGTGTACAGCGGGGGGGCCTTTTGTCAGATACGCAGTATTTT. This gives the protein CASSVQRGGLLSDTQYF.

As to this clonotype: This may come from a read error, since a much larger clone is one base off. The final CDR3 position lacks the conserved phenylalanine or tryptophan, pointing to a likely read error. The chain uses TRBV9 and TRBJ2-5, with D unclear. Germline CDR1 and CDR2: SGDLS and YYNGEE. The CDR3 has 13 amino acids. Trimming shortened V by 1 base and J by 4 bases, and 8 bases separated the two germline ends. The CDR3, as DNA: TGTGCCAGCAGCGTATATGGGGTAGAGACCCAGTACCTC. This translates into CASSVYGVETQYL.

This clonotype was counted at least ten times. The J gene is TRBJ1-1, the V gene TRBV20-1; the match to TRBD1 covers 7 bases. Looked up from germline, CDR1 is DFQATT and CDR2 is SNEGSKA (reference sequence). CDR3 size: 13 residues. The ends lost 3 bases at V and 5 bases at J; junction bases unmatched: 6. The CDR3 sequence: CSARTGSNTEAFF. The DNA of the CDR3 is TGCAGTGCTAGGACAGGGAGTAATACTGAAGCTTTCTTT.

This clonotype was picked up a small number of times. A much larger clone lies a single base off, so this may be a read error. In DNA, the CDR3 is TGTGCCAGCAGGGAATTCGCCGGCAAAATTGAAGCTTTCTTT. This translates into CASREFAGKIEAFF. The chain is built from TRBV27 and TRBJ1-1; D call uncertain. This CDR3 region has 14 residues. The ends were cut back, 6 bases at V and 7 bases at J, with 18 bases in the middle. Germline V gives CDR1 MNHEY, CDR2 SMNVEV (reference sequence).

This clonotype was counted ten times or more. The rearrangement joins TRBV19 to TRBJ2-1, with TRBD2 matching over 7 bases. Germline V gene sequence: CDR1 LNHDA, CDR2 SQIVND (reference sequence). The V gene end was trimmed by 5 bases and the J gene end by 2 bases; junction bases not matched to a gene: 9. This CDR3 is 16 amino acids long. The CDR3 bases are TGTGCCAGTAGTCTGAACCTAGCGGTGACCTACAATGAGCAGTTCTTC. It is translated as CASSLNLAVTYNEQFF.

This clonotype was seen repeatedly, ten times or more. This chain uses TRBV4-3 with TRBJ1-4; D ambiguous. Germline values: CDR1 LGHNA, CDR2 YSLEER. Trimming shortened V by 0 bases and J by 7 bases, and 12 bases separated the two germline ends. The CDR3 runs 15 residues. CDR3 sequence reads: CASSQDLGSGEKLFF. The CDR3, as DNA: TGCGCCAGCAGCCAAGATCTTGGATCTGGTGAAAAACTGTTTTTT.

The sample holds many counts of this clonotype. The chain couples TRBV7-3 to TRBJ2-7, with 14 bases matching TRBD2. With V trimmed by 5 bases and J by 5 bases, 5 bases remained unmatched. CDR3 size: 15 residues. CDR1 and CDR2 from the germline V gene are SGHTA and FQGTGA. CDR3 amino acids: CASSPGLAGVDEQYF. CDR3 DNA: TGTGCCAGCAGCCCGGGACTAGCGGGAGTCGACGAGCAGTACTTC.

This clonotype was counted ten times or more. The chain carries TRBV5-5 and TRBJ2-1; 7 bases fit TRBD2. The J segment lost 9 bases and the V segment lost 0 bases, leaving 12 bases of the junction unmatched. Germline V lookup: CDR1 SGHKS, CDR2 YYEKEE (reference sequence). CDR3 length: 16 residues. The CDR3 reads CASSLVPSGRLSEQFF. In DNA form, the CDR3 reads TGTGCCAGCAGCTTGGTTCCTAGCGGTCGGTTGAGTGAGCAGTTCTTC.

This clonotype was recorded at least ten times. The V call is TRBV29-1, the J call TRBJ2-7; no reliable D call. The CDR3 sequence is 11 residues long. Germline CDR1 is SQVTM and CDR2 is ANQGSEA. Trimming removed 3 bases at V and 9 bases at J, with 12 bases between. The CDR3 DNA is TGCAGCGTTGATTCAGCCTATGGGCAGTACTTC. Translation: CSVDSAYGQYF.

This clonotype was observed a handful of times. V gene TRBV6-5 combines with J gene TRBJ2-1; D remains unclear. The CDR3 extends over 17 amino acids. The ends were cut back, 2 bases at V and 4 bases at J, with 18 bases in the middle. Germline V gene lookup returns CDR1 MNHEY and CDR2 SVGAGI. CDR3 protein: CASSYDMGPSPYNEQFF. The CDR3 region has the DNA TGTGCCAGCAGTTACGACATGGGCCCATCCCCTTACAATGAGCAGTTCTTC.

This clonotype has at least ten counts. The chain has TRBV4-3 and TRBJ2-5; D gene ambiguous. This CDR3 comprises 14 residues. V lost 0 bases, J lost 2 bases, and 7 bases lay in between. The V gene's germline CDR1 is LGHNA and CDR2 YSLEER. In nucleotides, the CDR3 is TGCGCCAGCAGCCAAGACACCCGACAAGAGACCCAGTACTTC. It translates to CASSQDTRQETQYF.

The table lists this clonotype with many counts. This sequence joins TRBV4-1 and TRBJ2-7; TRBD1 matches 9 bases. Germline assignment: CDR1 MGHRA and CDR2 YSYEKL. The CDR3 consists of 15 residues. Losses at the gene ends were 2 bases for V and 3 bases for J; bases not matched to a gene: 5. The CDR3 region has the DNA TGCGCCAGCAGCCAACTGACAGGGGGTGTCTACGAGCAGTACTTC. Its protein is CASSQLTGGVYEQYF.

This clonotype was seen many times. The CDR3 sequence is CASSWGGTGELFF. The CDR3 DNA is TGCGCCAGCAGCTGGGGGGGGACCGGGGAGCTGTTTTTT. V usage is TRBV4-1 and J usage is TRBJ2-2; 7 bases agree with TRBD2. The CDR3 is made up of 13 amino acids. V shed 5 bases, J shed 5 bases, and the junction held 2 bases outside the gene matches. Germline lookup yields CDR1 MGHRA and CDR2 YSYEKL.

By sample fraction, this clonotype is medium-sized. The V call is TRBV6-5, the J call TRBJ1-1; no firm D call. Germline V gene sequence: CDR1 MNHEY, CDR2 SVGAGI. Trimming took off 2 bases at V and 3 bases at J, with 7 bases between the two ends. The CDR3 length is 13 residues. The CDR3 here is CASSYQEDTEAFF. CDR3 in DNA: TGTGCCAGCAGTTACCAGGAGGACACTGAAGCTTTCTTT.

This clonotype was counted ten times or more. The chain is built from TRBV6-6 and TRBJ2-3; weak D call: TRBD2 (6 bases). Germline V CDR1 and CDR2: MNHNY, SVGAGI (reference sequence). The CDR3 consists of 14 residues. Deletions cut 6 bases from V and 11 bases from J, with 21 bases between. The CDR3 loop reads CASRPRGLPGLQYF. The CDR3 DNA sequence: TGTGCCAGCAGACCAAGGGGACTGCCTGGTTTGCAGTATTTT.

This clonotype was detected many times. The DNA of the CDR3 is TGTGCCAGCAGTTTGGTCAGGAAAGCCTCAGATACGCAGTATTTT. It encodes CASSLVRKASDTQYF. The chain is built from TRBV6-2 or TRBV6-3 and TRBJ2-3; no reliable D call. Deletions cut 4 bases from V and 4 bases from J, with 15 bases between. This CDR3 is built from 15 residues. The germline V gene has CDR1 MNHEY and CDR2 SVGEGT.

To note about this clonotype: This may be a read error, as it is one base from a much larger clone. This chain connects TRBV12-3 or TRBV12-4 to TRBJ1-1; D is unresolved. Deletions cut 6 bases from V and 1 base from J, with 12 bases between. This CDR3 spans 14 amino acids. The CDR3 nucleotides are TGTGCCAGCAGCGTAAGTTCAGCGAACACTGAAGCTTTCTTT. Translation: CASSVSSANTEAFF.

This clonotype was picked up a small number of times. Sequence at one end of the junction differs from germline and may be a read error. The V and J genes are TRBV3-1 and TRBJ1-5, with D possibly matching TRBD1 (5 bases). From germline, CDR1 is LGHDT and CDR2 YNNKEL (reference sequence). This CDR3 is built from 14 residues. The CDR3, as DNA: TGTGCCAGCGGCCATGAGGGGTGGAGTCAGCCCCAGCATTTT. Amino acid sequence: CASGHEGWSQPQHF.

This clonotype is medium-sized within its sample. This chain uses TRBV7-2 with TRBJ1-5; TRBD1 is a possible D gene (5 bases). Trimming cost V 3 bases and J 6 bases, with 12 bases left between them. Germline V gives CDR1 SGHTA, CDR2 FQGNSA. This CDR3 region has 14 residues. The CDR3 nucleotides are TGTGCCAGCAGCTTGGAACCCGGGGGTCAGCCCCAGCATTTT. As protein: CASSLEPGGQPQHF.

This clonotype was picked up a small number of times. At one boundary the junction diverges from the germline segment, which might be a read error. V usage is TRBV2 and J usage is TRBJ1-1; maybe TRBD1 (5 bases). This CDR3 has 17 residues. Germline loops: CDR1 SNHLY, CDR2 FYNNEI. The CDR3 sequence: CASSESLGGFTDTEALF. The CDR3 bases are TGTGCCAGCAGTGAAAGCCTCGGGGGGTTCACGGACACTGAAGCTCTCTTT.

This clonotype was seen many times. The V call is TRBV7-9, the J call TRBJ1-1; tentative D call: TRBD1 (6 bases). Trimming removed 4 bases from V and 1 base from J, with 10 bases in between. The CDR3 spans 14 residues. In germline, CDR1 is SEHNR, CDR2 FQNEAQ (reference sequence). CDR3: CASSWPGENTEAFF. In DNA, the CDR3 is TGTGCCAGCAGCTGGCCAGGGGAGAACACTGAAGCTTTCTTT.

This clonotype was recorded many times. V and J are TRBV7-9 and TRBJ1-1; D call uncertain. V gave up 2 bases and J gave up 8 bases, with 15 bases separating them. This CDR3 spans 14 amino acids. From germline, CDR1 is SEHNR and CDR2 FQNEAQ (reference sequence). The CDR3: CASSLPGYKDEAFF. DNA for the CDR3: TGTGCCAGCAGCTTACCAGGATATAAGGACGAAGCTTTCTTT. The whole variable domain, remainder taken from reference TRBV7-9 and TRBJ1-1, is DTGVSQNPRHKITKRGQNVTFRCDPISEHNRLYWYRQTLGQGPEFLTYFQNEAQLEKSRLLSDRFSAERPKGSFSTLEIQRTEQGDSAMYLCASSLPGYKDEAFFGQGTRLTVV.

There are many counts of this clonotype. The rearrangement uses TRBV7-8 and TRBJ2-7; D is unclear. The V gene lost 0 bases and the J gene lost 0 bases, with 9 bases spanning the gap. This CDR3 contains 15 residues. The germline V gene has CDR1 SGHVS and CDR2 FQNEAQ. CDR3 coding DNA: TGTGCCAGCAGCTTAGCGGCCCAGAGCTCCTACGAGCAGTACTTC. Protein product: CASSLAAQSSYEQYF.

There are many counts of this clonotype. The V call is TRBV4-3, the J call TRBJ2-7, with D possibly being TRBD1 (7 bases). This CDR3 spans 16 amino acids. CDR1 is LGHNA and CDR2 is YSLEER in the germline V gene. Trimming removed 0 bases at V and 0 bases at J, with 12 bases between. The CDR3 spells CASSQDGRGVSYEQYF. CDR3 nucleotides: TGCGCCAGCAGCCAAGATGGCAGGGGGGTCTCCTACGAGCAGTACTTC.

This clonotype was counted ten times or more. The chain combines TRBV11-1 with TRBJ2-3, with 9 bases fitting TRBD2. The V gene end was trimmed by 3 bases and the J gene end by 1 base; junction bases not matched to a gene: 5. Germline V gene lookup returns CDR1 SGHAT and CDR2 FQDESV (reference sequence). CDR3 size: 16 residues. This chain's CDR3 is CASSFLVAGGTDTQYF. The CDR3, as DNA: TGTGCCAGCAGCTTTCTTGTAGCGGGAGGCACAGATACGCAGTATTTT.

In its sample, this clonotype was seen many times. CDR3 nucleotide sequence: TGCGCCAGCAGCCAAGAACTAGCGGGGGCCTACGAGCAGTACTTC. This encodes CASSQELAGAYEQYF. The gene calls are TRBV4-3 and TRBJ2-7; 11 bases line up with TRBD2. Germline V CDR1 and CDR2: LGHNA, YSLEER. Trimming at V came to 0 bases and at J to 2 bases, leaving 0 bases not matched to a gene. This CDR3 comprises 15 residues.

The sample holds many counts of this clonotype. This sequence joins TRBV28 and TRBJ2-3, with unresolved D. Germline V gene lookup returns CDR1 MDHEN and CDR2 SYDVKM. V gave up 3 bases and J gave up 4 bases, with 11 bases separating them. The CDR3 totals 14 residues. The CDR3: CASSFSWSADTQYF. For the CDR3, the DNA is TGTGCCAGCAGTTTCTCGTGGTCGGCAGATACGCAGTATTTT.

This chain connects TRBV29-1 to TRBJ1-1; D perhaps matches TRBD1 (5 bases). The CDR3 is 12 residues long. The V end lost 3 bases, the J end lost 3 bases, and 8 bases lay between the germline ends. The V gene's germline CDR1 is SQVTM and CDR2 ANQGSEA. CDR3 loop: CSVEGLDTEAFF. For the CDR3, the DNA is TGCAGCGTTGAGGGGCTGGACACTGAAGCTTTCTTT.